One and the same sample provided the 13 T cell receptor beta chains below, sequenced in a study of blood T cell repertoires in COVID-19. Sequenced by immunoSEQ multiplex PCR; TCRdb stores in-frame clones only, minus some. Among about 66,000 clones listed, roughly 90% were seen once. The source material was peripheral blood. Receptors were obtained from a man aged 60 to 69 with acute or convalescent COVID-19.

A few counts support this clone. The V and J genes are TRBV6-1 and TRBJ1-2; D not resolved. CDR1 MNHNS and CDR2 SASEGT come from the germline V gene. The CDR3 has 11 amino acids. Trimming stripped 1 base from V and 14 bases from J, with 11 bases between. The CDR3 DNA reads as TGTGCCAGCAGTGAAGGAGGAGGGCAAACCTTC. Translation gives CASSEGGGQTF.

The J gene is TRBJ2-3, the V gene TRBV6-4; 8 nucleotides agree with TRBD1. The germline V gene encodes CDR1 MRHNA and CDR2 SNTAGT. The ends lost 8 bases at V and 0 bases at J; junction bases unmatched: 4. The CDR3 sequence is 14 residues long. The CDR3 reads CASSTGGSTDTQYF. The CDR3 bases are TGTGCCAGCTCTACAGGGGGAAGCACAGATACGCAGTATTTT.

The chain links TRBV19 to TRBJ1-1, with a tentative D call TRBD1 (6 bases). Germline loops: CDR1 LNHDA, CDR2 SQIVND (reference sequence). The germline V and J ends were trimmed by 4 bases and 0 bases, with 9 bases remaining between them. The CDR3 length is 14 residues. The CDR3 nucleotides read TGTGCCAGTAGTACGAGACAGGTGAACACTGAAGCTTTCTTT. Protein product: CASSTRQVNTEAFF.

The gene calls are TRBV7-2 and TRBJ2-7; a weak D match, TRBD1 (5 bases). The germline gives CDR1 SGHTA, CDR2 FQGNSA. The CDR3 is made up of 14 amino acids. Trimming took off 1 base at V and 7 bases at J, with 14 bases between the two ends. CDR3 in amino acids: CASSLVLSGIEQYF. In DNA form, the CDR3 reads TGTGCCAGCAGCTTAGTCTTGTCAGGGATTGAGCAGTACTTC.

The chain carries TRBV29-1 and TRBJ1-2; D call uncertain. Germline V gene lookup returns CDR1 SQVTM and CDR2 ANQGSEA. V lost 0 bases to trimming and J lost 13 bases, with 9 bases between them. This CDR3 is built from 10 residues. CDR3 residues: CSVEDGGSTF. As DNA, the CDR3 is TGCAGCGTTGAAGACGGAGGGAGCACCTTC.

The genes are TRBV6-4 and TRBJ1-2; 9 nucleotides agree with TRBD1. This CDR3 contains 13 residues. Germline values: CDR1 MRHNA, CDR2 SNTAGT. V gave up 6 bases and J gave up 8 bases; unmatched junction bases: 7. CDR3 in amino acids: CASSPGTGRGYTF. CDR3 nucleotides: TGTGCCAGCAGCCCCGGGACAGGGAGAGGCTACACCTTC.

This clone appeared once. J is TRBJ2-1 and V is TRBV5-1, with a possible D match to TRBD1 (5 bases). The CDR3 is made up of 15 amino acids. The V and J ends lost 0 bases and 3 bases respectively, with 10 bases between them. Germline CDR1 SGHRS, CDR2 YFSETQ. The CDR3: CASSLGQSDYNEQFF. In DNA, the CDR3 is TGCGCCAGCAGCTTGGGACAGTCGGACTACAATGAGCAGTTCTTC.

The genes are TRBV27 and TRBJ1-6; D is undetermined. The ends were cut back, 7 bases at V and 4 bases at J, with 8 bases in the middle. CDR1 and CDR2 (germline): MNHEY, SMNVEV (reference sequence). The CDR3 spans 13 residues. The DNA for the CDR3 is TGTGCCAGCACTCGACAATATAATTCACCCCTCCACTTT. It codes for CASTRQYNSPLHF.

The gene calls are TRBV5-1 and TRBJ2-3, with D possibly being TRBD2 (5 bases). CDR1 and CDR2 (germline): SGHRS, YFSETQ. V lost 0 bases to trimming and J lost 0 bases, with 8 bases between them. This CDR3 has 15 amino acids. CDR3 loop: CASSLGESSTDTQYF. The DNA for the CDR3 is TGCGCCAGCAGCTTGGGGGAGTCTAGCACAGATACGCAGTATTTT.

This rearrangement joins TRBV24-1 to TRBJ1-5, with 7 bases aligning to TRBD1. In germline, CDR1 is KGHDR, CDR2 SFDVKD. The CDR3 runs 15 residues. Germline trimming cut 3 bases from V and 2 bases from J; bases unmatched to any gene: 3. CDR3 sequence reads: CATSDPGTGNQPQHF. Written as DNA, the CDR3 is TGTGCCACCAGTGATCCCGGGACAGGCAATCAGCCCCAGCATTTT.

This chain joins TRBV3-1 (or the pseudogene TRBV3-2) and TRBJ1-3; 8 positions agree with TRBD1. J was trimmed by 4 bases and V by 0 bases; bases with no gene match: 2. Germline assignment: CDR1 LGHDT and CDR2 YNNKEL (reference sequence). The CDR3 consists of 15 residues. The CDR3 spells CASSQDRGLGNTIYF. The DNA for the CDR3 is TGTGCCAGCAGCCAAGACAGGGGGCTCGGAAACACCATATATTTT.

The chain employs TRBV10-3 and TRBJ1-6; no clear D. Per germline, CDR1 ENHRY and CDR2 SYGVKD. The CDR3 extends over 14 amino acids. V was cut by 6 bases and J by 10 bases, with 16 bases left in between. DNA of the CDR3: TGTGCCATCAGGGAGACCGCTTCGGGGTCACCCCTCCACTTT. Its translation is CAIRETASGSPLHF.

V usage is TRBV10-2 and J usage is TRBJ1-1; D may be TRBD1 (5 bases). Trimming removed 6 bases from V and 7 bases from J, with 12 bases in between. CDR1 and CDR2 (germline): WSHSY, SAAADI. This CDR3 is 12 amino acids long. CDR3 DNA: TGCGCCAGCAGCCAGACAGCGATTGAAGCTTTCTTT. Encoded protein: CASSQTAIEAFF.